This TCR beta chain was identified during a study of T cell responses to AZD1222 COVID-19 vaccine. The CDR3 consists of 12 residues. V shed 4 bases and J shed 2 bases, with 9 bases lying between them. Germline V CDR1 and CDR2: SQVTM, ANQGSEA. The data were produced by immunoSEQ multiplex PCR, yet TCRdb's version contains in-frame clones alone and is incomplete. The sample consists of more than 110,000 clones, about 94% of them appearing once. This sequence originates from an adult in good health. The chain recombines TRBV29-1 with TRBJ2-7; no definite D call. The sequences come from peripheral blood, collected on day 0 of AZD1222 vaccination. The CDR3 here is CSVGTGPYEQYF. The CDR3 DNA is TGCAGCGTTGGAACGGGCCCCTACGAGCAGTACTTC.